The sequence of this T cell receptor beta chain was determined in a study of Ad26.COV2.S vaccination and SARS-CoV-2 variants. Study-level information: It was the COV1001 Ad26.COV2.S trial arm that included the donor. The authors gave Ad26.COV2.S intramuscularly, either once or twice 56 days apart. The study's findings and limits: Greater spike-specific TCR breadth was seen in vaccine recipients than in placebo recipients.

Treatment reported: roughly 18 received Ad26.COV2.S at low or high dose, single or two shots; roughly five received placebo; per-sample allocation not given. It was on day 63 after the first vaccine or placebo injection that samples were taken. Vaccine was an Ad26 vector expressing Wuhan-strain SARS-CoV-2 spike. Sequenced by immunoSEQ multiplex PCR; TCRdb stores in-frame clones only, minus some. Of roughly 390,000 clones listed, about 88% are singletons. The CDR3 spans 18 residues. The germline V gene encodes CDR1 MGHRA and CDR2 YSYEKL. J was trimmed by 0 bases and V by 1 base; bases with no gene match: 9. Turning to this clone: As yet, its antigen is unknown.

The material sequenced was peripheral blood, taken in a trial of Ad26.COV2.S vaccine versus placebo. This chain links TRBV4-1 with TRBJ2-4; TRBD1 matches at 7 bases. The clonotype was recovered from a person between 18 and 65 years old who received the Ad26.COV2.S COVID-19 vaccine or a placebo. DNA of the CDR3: TGCGCCAGCAGCCAAGGTAGACAGGGAAGCTTAGCCAAAAACATTCAGTACTTC. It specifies CASSQGRQGSLAKNIQYF.